This T cell receptor beta chain came from a study of blood T cell repertoires in COVID-19. Study details: Acute and convalescent COVID-19 samples came from the United States, Italy and Spain.

Methods used by the authors: Nucleated cell number was recorded as an estimate derived from reference gene primer amplification. Sequencing used immunoSEQ multiplex PCR; TCRdb keeps in-frame clones, though not all of them. The V and J calls and clone size come from that table; D and trimming were worked out from the DNA. The table lists around 60,000 clones, roughly two thirds of them singletons, with approximately 4.8% in the top ten. Germline CDR1 is MNHEY and CDR2 is SVGAGI. The CDR3 loop spans 14 amino acids. V dropped 4 bases and J dropped 5 bases, with 12 bases sitting between them. This TCR came from a woman between 65 and 79 years old with COVID-19, enrolled during active disease. The chain has TRBV6-5 and TRBJ2-1, with D perhaps TRBD1 (5 bases). The sequenced sample was peripheral blood. CDR3 sequence (DNA): TGTGCCAGCAGTTGGAAGGGGCTACACAATGAGCAGTTCTTC. It is translated as CASSWKGLHNEQFF.